The 10 T cell receptor beta chains given below trace back to one sample, sequenced in a study of blood T cell repertoires in COVID-19. Sequenced by immunoSEQ multiplex PCR; TCRdb stores in-frame clones only, minus some. Of hundreds of thousands of clones in the sample, around 88% are singletons; the top ten hold 3.5% to 4.5%. The sequenced sample consisted of PBMCs or T cells enriched from blood (not recorded which). All receptors come from a woman in her 30s who had recovered from COVID-19.

The rearrangement uses TRBV28 and TRBJ1-1; weak D call: TRBD1 (5 bases). The germline V and J ends were trimmed by 3 bases and 6 bases, with 20 bases remaining between them. Per the germline V gene, CDR1 is MDHEN and CDR2 is SYDVKM. The CDR3 extends over 16 amino acids. This CDR3 is CASSFPRGRGSSEAFF. CDR3 nucleotide sequence: TGTGCCAGCAGTTTTCCTCGGGGACGGGGGTCGTCTGAAGCTTTCTTT.

The chain links TRBV15 to TRBJ2-2, with D tentatively TRBD1 (5 bases). V was cut by 5 bases and J by 6 bases, with 13 bases left in between. The CDR3 consists of 14 residues. CDR1 is LNHNV, CDR2 YYDKDF, per germline (reference sequence). CDR3: CATSGYDSPGELFF. The CDR3 nucleotides are TGTGCCACCAGCGGCTACGACAGCCCCGGGGAGCTGTTTTTT.

The rearrangement links TRBV7-9 to TRBJ2-1; 9 bases agree with TRBD2. This CDR3 region has 17 residues. CDR1 is SEHNR, CDR2 FQNEAQ, per germline (reference sequence). Trimming removed 5 bases from V and 0 bases from J; junction bases left unmatched: 8. DNA of the CDR3: TGTGCCAGCAGCACCCGACTAGCGGAGCACTCCTACAATGAGCAGTTCTTC. It codes for CASSTRLAEHSYNEQFF.

CDR3 region: CASSHTESGNTIYF. CDR3 nucleotide sequence: TGTGCCAGCAGTCATACAGAGTCTGGAAACACCATATATTTT. The V gene is TRBV7-9, the J gene TRBJ1-3; D ambiguous. Germline V lookup: CDR1 SEHNR, CDR2 FQNEAQ (reference sequence). There are 14 residues in the CDR3. Trimming took off 6 bases at V and 1 base at J, with 10 bases between the two ends.

The genes are TRBV28 and TRBJ1-2; no firm D call. Germline-derived CDR1 and CDR2 are MDHEN and SYDVKM. The CDR3 has 15 residues. Trimming removed 3 bases at V and 2 bases at J, with 13 bases between. This CDR3 reads CASSFQAGGNYGYTF. The CDR3 nucleotides read TGTGCCAGCAGTTTCCAGGCGGGCGGAAACTATGGCTACACCTTC.

This chain connects TRBV4-2 to TRBJ2-7; 12 nucleotides align to TRBD2. CDR1 is LGHNA, CDR2 YNFKEQ, per germline. V lost 4 bases to trimming and J lost 4 bases; unmatched junction nucleotides: 8. The CDR3 has 16 residues. CDR3 coding DNA: TGTGCCAGCAGCCGACCCCAGACTAGCGGGAGATACGAGCAGTACTTC. It encodes CASSRPQTSGRYEQYF.

The gene calls are TRBV9 and TRBJ1-3; D gene uncertain. This CDR3 comprises 18 residues. Looked up from germline, CDR1 is SGDLS and CDR2 is YYNGEE. The V gene lost 0 bases and the J gene lost 1 base, with 17 bases spanning the gap. In DNA, the CDR3 is TGTGCCAGCAGCGTAGGAGTCTCGGGTTTTACTTCTGGAAACACCATATATTTT. Translation: CASSVGVSGFTSGNTIYF.

The chain uses TRBV7-9 and TRBJ1-2; D possibly corresponds to TRBD1 (6 bases). Per the germline V gene, CDR1 is SEHNR and CDR2 is FQNEAQ (reference sequence). The V and J ends lost 3 bases and 8 bases respectively, with 19 bases between them. This CDR3 comprises 15 residues. The CDR3 nucleotides read TGTGCCAGCAGCTTGAGTCATATACAGGGCGTCGGCTACACCTTC. Translation gives CASSLSHIQGVGYTF. Full variable domain (remainder filled in from reference TRBV7-9 and TRBJ1-2): DTGVSQNPRHKITKRGQNVTFRCDPISEHNRLYWYRQTLGQGPEFLTYFQNEAQLEKSRLLSDRFSAERPKGSFSTLEIQRTEQGDSAMYLCASSLSHIQGVGYTFGSGTRLTVV.

A few counts support this clone. The same CDR3 arises from other DNA sequences in this sample as well. V and J are TRBV7-3 and TRBJ2-7; D is possibly TRBD2 (6 bases). Germline V gives CDR1 SGHTA, CDR2 FQGTGA. The CDR3 length is 14 residues. V was cut by 0 bases and J by 1 base, with 7 bases left in between. CDR3: CASSLTGGSYEQYF. CDR3 nucleotides: TGTGCCAGCAGCTTAACCGGGGGATCCTACGAGCAGTACTTC.

This rearrangement joins TRBV3-1 (or the pseudogene TRBV3-2) to TRBJ2-4; 8 nucleotides agree with TRBD1. The CDR3 length is 14 residues. CDR1 is LGHDT, CDR2 YNNKEL, per germline (reference sequence). The V and J ends lost 4 bases and 9 bases, in that order; junction bases with no gene match: 8. The CDR3 region is CASSPSSDRGIQYF. CDR3 in DNA: TGTGCCAGCAGCCCATCAAGCGACAGGGGCATTCAGTACTTC.